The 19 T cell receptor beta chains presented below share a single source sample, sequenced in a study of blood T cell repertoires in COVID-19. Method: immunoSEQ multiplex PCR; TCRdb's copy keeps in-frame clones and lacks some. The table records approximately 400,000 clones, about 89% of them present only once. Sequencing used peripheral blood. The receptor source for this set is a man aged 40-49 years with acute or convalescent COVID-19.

The CDR3 coding sequence is TGCGCCAGCAGCTTGCAAGGGGCAGCTAATGAAAAACTGTTTTTT. Amino acid sequence: CASSLQGAANEKLFF. V is TRBV5-1 and J is TRBJ1-4; D is perhaps TRBD1 (5 bases). Trimming shortened V by 1 base and J by 3 bases, and 10 bases separated the two germline ends. Looked up from germline, CDR1 is SGHRS and CDR2 is YFSETQ. CDR3 length: 15 residues.

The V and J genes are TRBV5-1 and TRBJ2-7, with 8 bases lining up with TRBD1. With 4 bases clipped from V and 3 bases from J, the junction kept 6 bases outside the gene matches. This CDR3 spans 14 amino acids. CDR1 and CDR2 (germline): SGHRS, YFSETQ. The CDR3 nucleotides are TGCGCCAGCAGCCTACGGGACAGGAGCTACGAGCAGTACTTC. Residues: CASSLRDRSYEQYF.

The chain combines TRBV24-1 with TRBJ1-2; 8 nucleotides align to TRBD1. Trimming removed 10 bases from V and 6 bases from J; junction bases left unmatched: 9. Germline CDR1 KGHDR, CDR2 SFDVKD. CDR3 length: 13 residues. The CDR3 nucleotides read TGTGCCACTTTCGGACAGGGAGCTGATGGCTACACCTTC. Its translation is CATFGQGADGYTF.

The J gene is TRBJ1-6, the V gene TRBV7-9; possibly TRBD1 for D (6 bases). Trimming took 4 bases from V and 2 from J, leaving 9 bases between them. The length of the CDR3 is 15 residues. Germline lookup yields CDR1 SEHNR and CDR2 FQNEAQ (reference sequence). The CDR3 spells CASSSRDTYNSPLHF. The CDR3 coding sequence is TGTGCCAGCAGCTCACGGGACACCTATAATTCACCCCTCCACTTT.

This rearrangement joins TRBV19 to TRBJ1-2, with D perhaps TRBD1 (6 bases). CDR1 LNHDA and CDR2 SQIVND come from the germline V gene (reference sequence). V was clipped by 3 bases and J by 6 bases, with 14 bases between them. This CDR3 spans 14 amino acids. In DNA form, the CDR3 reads TGTGCCAGTAGTATCCAGGGGCTAATGCATGGCTACACCTTC. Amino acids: CASSIQGLMHGYTF.

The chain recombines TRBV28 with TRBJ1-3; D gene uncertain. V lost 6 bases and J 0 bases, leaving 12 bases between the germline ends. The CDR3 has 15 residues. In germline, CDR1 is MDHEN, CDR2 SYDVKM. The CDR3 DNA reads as TGTGCCAGCAGGAGAGGCCCGAGCTCTGGAAACACCATATATTTT. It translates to CASRRGPSSGNTIYF.

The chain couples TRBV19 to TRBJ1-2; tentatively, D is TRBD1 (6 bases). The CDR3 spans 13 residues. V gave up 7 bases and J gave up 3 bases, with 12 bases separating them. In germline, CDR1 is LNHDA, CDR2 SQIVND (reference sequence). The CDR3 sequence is CASKATGYYGYTF. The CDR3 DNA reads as TGTGCCAGTAAGGCGACAGGTTACTATGGCTACACCTTC.

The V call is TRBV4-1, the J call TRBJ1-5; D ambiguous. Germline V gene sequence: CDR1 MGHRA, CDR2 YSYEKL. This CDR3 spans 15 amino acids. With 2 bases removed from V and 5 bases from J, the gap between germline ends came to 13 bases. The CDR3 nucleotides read TGCGCCAGCAGCCAAATCCCCGTCTTTCATCAGCCCCAGCATTTT. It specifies CASSQIPVFHQPQHF.

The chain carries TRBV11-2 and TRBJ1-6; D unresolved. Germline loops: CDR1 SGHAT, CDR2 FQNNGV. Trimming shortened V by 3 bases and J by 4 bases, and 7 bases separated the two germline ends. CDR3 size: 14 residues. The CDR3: CASSFGQYNSPLHF. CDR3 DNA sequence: TGTGCCAGCAGCTTTGGCCAGTATAATTCACCCCTCCACTTT.

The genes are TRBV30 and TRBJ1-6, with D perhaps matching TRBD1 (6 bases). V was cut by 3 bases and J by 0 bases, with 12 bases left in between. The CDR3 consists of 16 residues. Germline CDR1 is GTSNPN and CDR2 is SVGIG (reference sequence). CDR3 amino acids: CAWRDPRGSYNSPLHF. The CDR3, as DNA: TGTGCCTGGAGGGACCCCAGGGGCTCCTATAATTCACCCCTCCACTTT. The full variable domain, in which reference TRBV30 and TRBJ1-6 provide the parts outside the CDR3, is SQTIHQWPATLVQPVGSPLSLECTVEGTSNPNLYWYRQAAGRGLQLLFYSVGIGQISSEVPQNLSASRPQDRQFILSSKKLLLSDSGFYLCAWRDPRGSYNSPLHFGNGTRLTVT.

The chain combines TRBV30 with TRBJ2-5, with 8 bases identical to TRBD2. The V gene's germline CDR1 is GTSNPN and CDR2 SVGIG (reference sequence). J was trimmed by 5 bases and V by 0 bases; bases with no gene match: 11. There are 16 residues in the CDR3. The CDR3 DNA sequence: TGTGCCTGGAGTGTAACCCCCTTTCCGGGAGGGGAGACCCAGTACTTC. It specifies CAWSVTPFPGGETQYF. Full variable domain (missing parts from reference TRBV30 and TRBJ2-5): SQTIHQWPATLVQPVGSPLSLECTVEGTSNPNLYWYRQAAGRGLQLLFYSVGIGQISSEVPQNLSASRPQDRQFILSSKKLLLSDSGFYLCAWSVTPFPGGETQYFGPGTRLLVL.

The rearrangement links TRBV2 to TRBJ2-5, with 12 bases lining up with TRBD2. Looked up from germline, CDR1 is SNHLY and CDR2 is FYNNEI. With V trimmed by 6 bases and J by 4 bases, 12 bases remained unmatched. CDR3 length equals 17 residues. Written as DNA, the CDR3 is TGTGCCAGCAGCAGGACTAGCGGGGTCTTTCGGATAGAGACCCAGTACTTC. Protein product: CASSRTSGVFRIETQYF.

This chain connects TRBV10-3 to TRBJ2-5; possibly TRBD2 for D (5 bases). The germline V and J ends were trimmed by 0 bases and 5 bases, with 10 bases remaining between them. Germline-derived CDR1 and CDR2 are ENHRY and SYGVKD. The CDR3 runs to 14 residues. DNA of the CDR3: TGTGCCATCAGTGAGTCGAACAGCGGCGAGACCCAGTACTTC. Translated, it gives CAISESNSGETQYF.

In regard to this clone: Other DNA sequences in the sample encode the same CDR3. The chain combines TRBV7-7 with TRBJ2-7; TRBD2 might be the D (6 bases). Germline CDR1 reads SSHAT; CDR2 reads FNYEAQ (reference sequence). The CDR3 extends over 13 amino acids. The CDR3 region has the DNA TGTGCTAGTAGCCCATCCGGACTACCCGAGCAGTACTTC. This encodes CASSPSGLPEQYF.

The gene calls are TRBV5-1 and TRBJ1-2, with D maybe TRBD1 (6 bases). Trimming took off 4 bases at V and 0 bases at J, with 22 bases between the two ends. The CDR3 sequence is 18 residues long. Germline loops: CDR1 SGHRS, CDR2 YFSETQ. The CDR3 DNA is TGCGCCAGCAGCCTATCCCGGACAGTCAGAAAAGCTAACTATGGCTACACCTTC. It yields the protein CASSLSRTVRKANYGYTF.

CDR3 amino acids: CSVGRTSYEQYF. CDR3 DNA sequence: TGCAGCGTTGGGCGGACTAGCTACGAGCAGTACTTC. The chain employs TRBV29-1 and TRBJ2-7; 7 nucleotides line up with TRBD2. The CDR3 runs 12 residues. Unmatched junction bases numbered 3, after V lost 4 bases and J lost 3 bases. Germline CDR1 and CDR2: SQVTM and ANQGSEA.

CDR3 residues: CATGRGTGELFF. The CDR3 DNA follows: TGTGCCACCGGAAGGGGGACCGGGGAGCTGTTTTTT. This chain links TRBV15 with TRBJ2-2; D possibly corresponds to TRBD1 (6 bases). The CDR3 runs to 12 residues. Per the germline V gene, CDR1 is LNHNV and CDR2 is YYDKDF (reference sequence). The germline V and J ends were trimmed by 8 bases and 5 bases, with 9 bases remaining between them.

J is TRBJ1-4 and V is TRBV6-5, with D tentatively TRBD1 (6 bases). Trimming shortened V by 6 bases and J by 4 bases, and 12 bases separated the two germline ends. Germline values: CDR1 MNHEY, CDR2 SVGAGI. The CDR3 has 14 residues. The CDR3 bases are TGTGCCAGCAGCGACACAGGGATTAATGAAAAACTGTTTTTT. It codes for CASSDTGINEKLFF.

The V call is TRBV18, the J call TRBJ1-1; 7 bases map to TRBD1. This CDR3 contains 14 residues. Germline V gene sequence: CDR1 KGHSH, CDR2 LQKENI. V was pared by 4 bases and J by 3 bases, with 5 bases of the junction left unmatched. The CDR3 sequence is CASSLIRGDTEAFF. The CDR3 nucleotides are TGTGCCAGCTCACTGATCAGGGGGGACACTGAAGCTTTCTTT.